This entry features one TCR beta chain sequence. Its antigen is not yet known. No per-base quality is available; no much larger clone lies one base away. Donors were a few dozen systemically healthy Caucasian individuals from Russia aged roughly 6 to 95 years. Around 9.8 milliliters of peripheral blood were collected from each donor into EDTA-treated Vacutainer tubes. PBMCs were isolated by Ficoll-Paque density-gradient centrifugation, with at least 6 million obtained per sample. Trizol reagent was used to extract total RNA from the PBMCs, yielding at least 5 micrograms per sample. The percentages of naive CD45RAhigh/CD27high T cells were determined by flow cytometry on a PBMC aliquot from every donor. The sample belongs to a study of blood T cells in healthy people across ages (dated by TCRdb to between 2014 and 2017). Concerning the study at large: In model experiments, template switching captured about one uniquely barcoded TCR beta cDNA molecule for every two T cells. Donors were grouped into four age groups: young (average roughly 15 years), middle-aged (approximately 41), aged (around 60) and long-lived (around 80). The study analyzed two additional independent replicas of 1 million unique cDNA reads from the same blood draw for two donors, one aged 18 to 30 and one aged 80 or older. Age-related changes in TCR beta repertoire diversity were measured in the study by deep sequencing normalized with unique cDNA molecular identifiers. The paper's findings and limits, for the study overall: Estimates of total diversity from one million sequenced T cells were regarded as lower bounds and underestimates. Because donor CMV infection status was unknown, age-related changes in expanded clonotypes were potentially confounded. Because profiling used bulk unsorted PBMCs, naive and antigen-experienced compartments could not be compared conclusively. As age increased, observed TCR beta diversity per million T cells dropped in a roughly linear way, and a significant reduction was already evident by age about 36. Observed TCR beta diversity correlated strongly with the percentage of naive T cells measured by flow cytometry. Compared with the aged group, the long-lived group had more naive CD4+ T cells, fewer expanded clones and increased TCR diversity, a pattern suggesting age selection.

The library came from 5' RACE. Sequencing relied on an Illumina HiSeq 2500. A second roughly 7 to 11 cycle PCR used a sample-barcoded 5' primer and a J-beta primer mix. Each TCR beta cDNA molecule received a unique molecular identifier from a template-switch 5' adaptor carrying 12 random nucleotides. Each sample yielded at least 2.5 million CDR3-containing paired-end reads. First-strand cDNA synthesis was performed from all RNA using the Mint cDNA synthesis kit, with priming by a TRBC-specific oligonucleotide. Following uracil-DNA glycosylase treatment, a first 18-cycle PCR with universal primers M1SS and BC2_uni_R was performed on all cDNA. The paper's data handling went like this. Normalization of each sample was performed by random selection of 1 million high-quality reads, each carrying a distinct molecular identifier. Instead of being binned into consensus sequences, reads with shared molecular identifiers were discarded. CDR3 identification, clonotype clustering and error correction used MiTCR with a Q25 quality threshold and the strictest error-elimination algorithm. A nonparametric unseen species model using Euler transformation provided a lower-bound estimate of total TCR beta diversity. Through fastp at Q25 and MiXCR, TCRdb rebuilt clones from the public reads, retaining in-frame beta chains. Each entry is one CDR3 protein sequence, shown with its most common DNA and genes. TCRdb's processing, not the authors' own work, is the source of the V and J calls. The sample yields around 1,000,000 distinct CDR3 sequences; approximately 26% were counted once. The biggest ten clones account for approximately 0.75% of the sample.

Its CDR3 holds 15 amino acids, cysteine through phenylalanine. Of the read, only the CDR3 DNA is kept; its 45 bases are in frame from base 1. The germline V gene (reference sequence) sets CDR1 to LGHDT and CDR2 to YNNKEL. The trim is 4 bases for V and 7 bases for J, with a gap of 17 bases between the germline ends. These same data were also listed under a study on T cells of mothers and their children. According to the second study: Nine systemically healthy Caucasian individuals served as donors, namely three mothers together with their six children. cDNA synthesis used all of the extracted RNA, with 1.5 ug of RNA in each 15 ul reaction. Sample barcodes and 2-4 random nucleotides were added via the M1S primer in the second PCR. Each mother yielded over 9.5 million TCR beta CDR3 reads and each child some 3 million reads. Thymic selection similarly shapes TCR recombination output in related and unrelated pairs, with minor effect from inherited differences. Related mother-child pairs always showed normalized repertoire overlap that was slightly higher than in unrelated mother-child pairs, though the difference was never significant. With a sensitivity of around 97 clones per million clonotypes, no persistent microchimeric T cell clones were detected. The study used deep NGS to compare TCR beta repertoires of mothers and children, seeking features distinguishing related mother-child pairs from unrelated individuals. On average, the children were about 10 +/- 4 years old, while the mothers were roughly 40 +/- 4 years old. After adapter ligation with NEBNext reagents, the libraries were sequenced on Illumina HiSeq 2000 with 100+100 nt paired-end reads. To avoid cross-contamination, the mother libraries and the child libraries were prepared a month apart and sequenced in separate runs. Each donor had between about 450,000 and 2,100,000 distinct TCR beta clonotypes identified. Naive TCR beta clonotypes were estimated from low-frequency clonotypes matched to each donor's FACS-determined naive share, without sorting.

This sequence originates from a girl aged 2-10 years in good health. The sample taken for sequencing was blood. The chain couples TRBV3-1 to TRBJ2-4; a weak D assignment points to TRBD2 (6 bases agree). The CDR3 region reads CASSPRTPSGNIQYF. The DNA is as follows: TGTGCCAGCAGCCCACGGACACCGAGCGGGAACATTCAGTACTTC.